One sample yielded the 18 T cell receptor beta chains listed below, sequenced in a study of blood T cell repertoires in COVID-19 (dated by TCRdb to about 2020). The library was generated by the immunoSEQ multiplex PCR assay. TCRdb stores this immuneACCESS table with in-frame sequences only. Part of the clones is absent; in the studies checked, under half of the shortfall reflects unresolved V genes, and no reason is known for the rest. The sample includes roughly 300,000 clones, with roughly nine tenths observed a single time. More than 0.9% of the sample goes to the ten largest clones. The sample consisted of PBMCs or T cells enriched from blood (not recorded which). The receptors here all came from a woman aged 25 to 39 who had recovered from COVID-19.

This chain joins TRBV12-3 or TRBV12-4 and TRBJ1-5; D unresolved. Between the trimmed V and J ends, which lost 1 base and 9 bases, there was a span of 10 bases. The CDR3 length is 13 residues. As DNA, the CDR3 is TGTGCCAGCAGTTTAGTCGATGAGGGGCCCCAGCATTTT. Protein sequence: CASSLVDEGPQHF.

The rearrangement joins TRBV7-2 to TRBJ1-1; D is perhaps TRBD1 (5 bases). The germline V gene encodes CDR1 SGHTA and CDR2 FQGNSA. The CDR3 spans 16 residues. The germline V and J ends were trimmed by 1 base and 0 bases, with 12 bases remaining between them. For the CDR3, the DNA is TGTGCCAGCAGCTTAGAAGCAGGGCGGCTGAACACTGAAGCTTTCTTT. Its protein product is CASSLEAGRLNTEAFF.

The count of this clone is one. This chain uses TRBV7-6 with TRBJ2-1; maybe TRBD1 (6 bases). Germline values: CDR1 SGHVS, CDR2 FNYEAQ. The CDR3 contains 18 residues. V was shortened by 1 base and J by 2 bases, with 18 bases between the two germline ends. CDR3 amino acids: CASSLVAGVLGAYNEQFF. The CDR3 DNA follows: TGTGCCAGCAGCTTAGTTGCAGGGGTCTTAGGGGCCTACAATGAGCAGTTCTTC.

The count of this clone is one. The chain carries TRBV19 and TRBJ2-2; 12 bases are a match to TRBD2. The CDR3 runs to 18 residues. The germline V gene encodes CDR1 LNHDA and CDR2 SQIVND (reference sequence). J was trimmed by 3 bases and V by 3 bases; bases with no gene match: 8. CDR3 in amino acids: CASSIRSSGGAYTGELFF. The CDR3 bases are TGTGCCAGTAGTATTAGGTCTAGCGGGGGGGCCTACACCGGGGAGCTGTTTTTT.

The chain has TRBV5-4 and TRBJ1-4; D not resolved. Per the germline V gene, CDR1 is SGHNT and CDR2 is YYREEE (reference sequence). The CDR3 runs to 13 residues. V gave up 1 base and J gave up 5 bases, with 6 bases separating them. The CDR3 sequence: CASSLRENEKLFF. The CDR3 coding sequence is TGTGCCAGCAGCTTGCGGGAGAATGAAAAACTGTTTTTT.

In its sample, this clone was seen once. V is TRBV28 and J is TRBJ1-6, with TRBD1 matching 8 bases. The ends lost 7 bases at V and 10 bases at J; junction bases unmatched: 6. Germline V lookup: CDR1 MDHEN, CDR2 SYDVKM. The CDR3 has 13 residues. The CDR3 DNA reads TGTGCCAGCATCCAGGGGGCGCGGTCACCCCTCCACTTT. This gives the protein CASIQGARSPLHF.

The genes are TRBV7-2 and TRBJ2-1; TRBD1 aligns across 9 bases. Germline V gene sequence: CDR1 SGHTA, CDR2 FQGNSA. The CDR3 has 16 amino acids. The junction had 14 bases not matched to a gene; V was cut back by 6 bases and J by 8 bases. The CDR3 loop reads CASSSRWGQGLDEQFF. CDR3 DNA sequence: TGTGCCAGCAGTAGCCGGTGGGGACAGGGTTTGGATGAGCAGTTCTTC.

The rearrangement joins TRBV7-2 to TRBJ1-5; 7 positions match TRBD1. The germline V gene has CDR1 SGHTA and CDR2 FQGNSA. This CDR3 has 14 amino acids. V was pared by 5 bases and J by 10 bases, with 11 bases of the junction left unmatched. The CDR3 reads CASSLLDRAAPQHF. The CDR3 nucleotides read TGTGCCAGCAGCCTACTAGACAGGGCAGCCCCCCAGCATTTT.

J is TRBJ2-7 and V is TRBV5-6; perhaps TRBD1 as D (6 bases). In germline, CDR1 is SGHDT, CDR2 YYEEEE. V lost 4 bases and J 7 bases, leaving 21 bases between the germline ends. This CDR3 contains 15 residues. The CDR3 region has the DNA TGTGCCAGCAGCGCAAACAGGGACCCTTGGGGTGAGCAGTACTTC. Translating gives CASSANRDPWGEQYF.

J is TRBJ2-5 and V is TRBV18; a possible D gene is TRBD1 (5 bases). Looked up from germline, CDR1 is KGHSH and CDR2 is LQKENI. This CDR3 region has 16 residues. Trimming shortened V by 6 bases and J by 5 bases, and 22 bases separated the two germline ends. CDR3 region: CASSPFLTDNRETQYF. In DNA form, the CDR3 reads TGTGCCAGCTCCCCCTTTTTGACGGACAACAGGGAGACCCAGTACTTC.

This chain links TRBV13 with TRBJ1-6, with D perhaps matching TRBD1 (6 bases). The CDR3 has 14 residues. The V gene's germline CDR1 is PRHDT and CDR2 FYEKMQ (reference sequence). V lost 5 bases and J lost 7, with 12 bases in between. In DNA, the CDR3 is TGTGCCAGCAGCCCTCATACAGGGAATTCACCCCTCCACTTT. It codes for CASSPHTGNSPLHF.

This clone was observed a single time. The chain links TRBV20-1 to TRBJ2-5, with no clear D. The CDR3 totals 11 residues. CDR1 is DFQATT and CDR2 is SNEGSKA in the germline V gene (reference sequence). Trimming left V 4 bases short and J 4 bases short, with 7 bases between. The CDR3 DNA is TGCAGTGCTACGCTCGGAGAGACCCAGTACTTC. Protein: CSATLGETQYF.

The rearrangement uses TRBV6-5 and TRBJ1-6, with 10 nucleotides matching TRBD1. Trimming at V came to 7 bases and at J to 9 bases, leaving 6 bases not matched to a gene. Germline V gene data show CDR1 as MNHEY and CDR2 as SVGAGI. The CDR3 is 14 residues long. DNA of the CDR3: TGTGCCAGCAACTCCGGGACAGGGGTTTCACCCCTCCACTTT. It is translated as CASNSGTGVSPLHF.

The chain employs TRBV12-3 or TRBV12-4 and TRBJ2-2; D call uncertain. The CDR3 is 12 residues long. V lost 1 base, J lost 7 bases, and 4 bases lay in between. CDR3 in amino acids: CASSLGGGELFF. The CDR3 nucleotides read TGTGCCAGCAGTTTAGGAGGCGGGGAGCTGTTTTTT.

Only one count was recorded for this clone. The chain joins TRBV6-5 to TRBJ2-7; TRBD1 matches 10 bases. Germline V gene sequence: CDR1 MNHEY, CDR2 SVGAGI. Losses at the gene ends were 2 bases for V and 3 bases for J; bases not matched to a gene: 1. The CDR3 has 14 residues. In DNA form, the CDR3 reads TGTGCCAGCAGTTACGGGGACAGGGGCTACGAGCAGTACTTC. This gives the protein CASSYGDRGYEQYF.

J is TRBJ1-1 and V is TRBV2; D is unresolved. Trimming left V 8 bases short and J 6 bases short, with 25 bases between. Germline V lookup: CDR1 SNHLY, CDR2 FYNNEI. This CDR3 spans 16 amino acids. The CDR3, as DNA: TGTGCCAGCCAAGTAGGAGGGTTTATTGGAAGTCCTGAAGCTTTCTTT. Its translation: CASQVGGFIGSPEAFF.

The chain recombines TRBV18 with TRBJ2-7; possibly TRBD1 for D (6 bases). V lost 3 bases and J lost 1, with 10 bases in between. Per germline, CDR1 KGHSH and CDR2 LQKENI. This CDR3 spans 14 amino acids. This chain's CDR3 is CASSPWDKSYEQYF. DNA for the CDR3: TGTGCCAGCTCACCTTGGGACAAGTCCTACGAGCAGTACTTC.

This chain uses TRBV5-4 with TRBJ2-6, with unresolved D. The V end lost 4 bases, the J end lost 0 bases, and 14 bases lay between the germline ends. From germline, CDR1 is SGHNT and CDR2 YYREEE (reference sequence). This CDR3 contains 17 residues. The CDR3: CASSLRVIRSGANVLTF. In DNA, the CDR3 is TGTGCCAGCAGCCTACGGGTGATCCGCTCTGGGGCCAACGTCCTGACTTTC.